These 3 T cell receptor beta chains were all obtained from the same sample, sequenced in a study of blood T cell repertoires in COVID-19 (dated by TCRdb to 2018 to 2020). Library generation was performed with the immunoSEQ multiplex PCR assay. TCRdb took this table from immuneACCESS and kept in-frame rearrangements with V and J called. Such tables lack part of the clones; where checked against another copy, unresolved V genes explain under half of the gap, and the rest is unexplained. Here the sample has some 60,000 clones; about 90% occur a single time. The top ten constitute under 2.5% of the sample. The sequenced material came from peripheral blood. These receptors were obtained from a man in his sixties with acute or convalescent COVID-19.

This sequence joins TRBV9 and TRBJ1-6, with TRBD1 matching 7 bases. CDR3 length: 15 amino acids. Germline lookup yields CDR1 SGDLS and CDR2 YYNGEE. Trimming removed 6 bases from V and 3 bases from J; junction bases left unmatched: 6. CDR3 nucleotides: TGTGCCAGCAAGACTAGGGACAGCTATAATTCACCCCTCCACTTT. It yields the protein CASKTRDSYNSPLHF.

The chain joins TRBV6-5 to TRBJ2-6; D might be TRBD1 (5 bases). Trimming took 6 bases from V and 0 from J, leaving 9 bases between them. This CDR3 has 15 amino acids. Germline loops: CDR1 MNHEY, CDR2 SVGAGI. The CDR3 loop reads CASRIQASGANVLTF. CDR3 nucleotide sequence: TGTGCCAGCAGGATACAGGCCTCTGGGGCCAACGTCCTGACTTTC.

This clone was seen a handful of times. The V and J genes are TRBV5-4 and TRBJ2-5; 9 bases align to TRBD1. Germline V gene sequence: CDR1 SGHNT, CDR2 YYREEE (reference sequence). The CDR3 is made up of 15 amino acids. V shed 4 bases, J shed 0 bases, and the junction held 4 bases outside the gene matches. CDR3 sequence reads: CASSEDRGHQETQYF. The CDR3, as DNA: TGTGCCAGCAGCGAGGACAGGGGACACCAAGAGACCCAGTACTTC.